Included here is one T cell receptor (beta chain) sequence, with context. These data belong to a study of OX40 agonist ivuxolimab in advanced cancers. The table came from immunoSEQ multiplex PCR; TCRdb's copy has only in-frame clones and leaves some out. Among tens of thousands of clones, less than 85% were seen once, and the ten largest hold around 1.8%. Germline CDR1 is SGHTA and CDR2 is FQGNSA. The V and J ends lost 4 bases and 13 bases respectively, with 19 bases between them. The CDR3 runs to 13 residues. The source was CD4+ or CD8+ T cells sorted from blood, collected in a trial of the OX40 agonist ivuxolimab. This chain connects TRBV7-2 to TRBJ2-5; possibly TRBD1 for D (8 bases). The receptor was derived from an adult with an advanced solid tumor such as melanoma, head and neck, liver or kidney cancer. CDR3 DNA sequence: TGTGCCAGCAGCTCCACTGGACAGGGAGGGTTGTACTTC. This codes for CASSSTGQGGLYF.